One sample yielded the 2 T cell receptor beta chains listed below, sequenced in a study of beta chain features in type 1 diabetes. Expressed TCRB transcripts were sequenced after all isolated RNA was converted to cDNA. Sequencing was performed with immunoSEQ multiplex PCR; in TCRdb, only in-frame clones are kept and a portion is missing. The sample includes about 250,000 clones, 11% to 15% of them seen just once. Material: naive CD4+ T cells from blood. The origin of the receptors is a woman between 40 and 55 years old in good health.

The table lists this clone with a few counts. The gene calls are TRBV14 and TRBJ2-1; TRBD2 agrees at 16 bases. Per germline, CDR1 SGHDN and CDR2 FVKESK. J lost 13 bases, V lost 4 bases, and 7 bases had no gene match. The CDR3 is 15 amino acids. The CDR3 is CASSPGTSGGASQFF. In DNA, the CDR3 is TGTGCCAGCAGCCCAGGGACTAGCGGGGGGGCAAGTCAGTTCTTC.

V usage is TRBV6-6 and J usage is TRBJ1-1; D might be TRBD1 (5 bases). The CDR3 contains 15 residues. Germline V CDR1 and CDR2: MNHNY, SVGAGI (reference sequence). The V and J ends lost 4 bases and 3 bases respectively, with 15 bases between them. CDR3 nucleotides: TGTGCCAGCAGTTGGCGGGGCCCAATGGACACTGAAGCTTTCTTT. This encodes CASSWRGPMDTEAFF.